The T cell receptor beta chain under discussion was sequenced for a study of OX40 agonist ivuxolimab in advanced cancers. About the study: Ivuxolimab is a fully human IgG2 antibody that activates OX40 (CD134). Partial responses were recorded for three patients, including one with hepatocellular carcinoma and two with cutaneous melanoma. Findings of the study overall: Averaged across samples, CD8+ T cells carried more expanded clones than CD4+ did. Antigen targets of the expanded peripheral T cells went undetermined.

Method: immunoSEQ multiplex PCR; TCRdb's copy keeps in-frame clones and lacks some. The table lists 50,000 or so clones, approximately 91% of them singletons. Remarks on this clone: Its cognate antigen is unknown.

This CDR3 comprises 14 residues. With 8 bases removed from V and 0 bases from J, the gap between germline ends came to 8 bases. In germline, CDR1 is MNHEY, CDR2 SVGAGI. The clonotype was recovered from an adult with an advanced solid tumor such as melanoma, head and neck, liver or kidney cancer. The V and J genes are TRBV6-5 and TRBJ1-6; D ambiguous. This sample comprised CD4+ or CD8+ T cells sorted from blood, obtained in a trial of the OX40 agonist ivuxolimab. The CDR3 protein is CASSWGSYNSPLHF. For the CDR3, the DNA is TGTGCCAGCTCTTGGGGCTCCTATAATTCACCCCTCCACTTT.